These 20 T cell receptor beta chains were all obtained from the same sample, sequenced in a study of blood T cells in healthy people across ages (dated by TCRdb to between 2015 and 2017). Library preparation was by 5' RACE. Sequencer: Illumina HiSeq 2500. A second roughly 6 to 11 cycle PCR used a sample-barcoded 5' primer and a J-beta primer mix. TCRdb reworked the public reads: Q25 trimming with fastp, MiXCR clone assembly, productive beta chains retained. When rows share a CDR3 protein, they turn into one entry using the most common DNA and genes. This sample comprises about 670,000 distinct CDR3 sequences, over 40% of them detected only once. Of the sample, roughly 14% falls within the top ten clones. The source material was blood. The receptors were sampled from a woman at least 80 years old in good health.

The table lists this clonotype with a count of one. The rearrangement uses TRBV2 and TRBJ2-4; D is uncertain. The V gene's germline CDR1 is SNHLY and CDR2 FYNNEI. Trimming left V 0 bases short and J 0 bases short, with 3 bases between. This CDR3 has 14 amino acids. CDR3 sequence reads: CASSEALAKNIQYF. The CDR3 region has the DNA TGTGCCAGCAGTGAAGCCTTAGCCAAAAACATTCAGTACTTC.

The rearrangement joins TRBV5-1 to TRBJ2-7; 9 bases match TRBD2. This CDR3 is built from 12 residues. Losses at the gene ends were 7 bases for V and 4 bases for J; bases not matched to a gene: 3. Per the germline V gene, CDR1 is SGHRS and CDR2 is YFSETQ. CDR3 in DNA: TGCGCCAGCGGGAGCGGGGGGTACGAGCAGTACTTC. Its protein is CASGSGGYEQYF.

This clonotype was observed once. It may be a read error: a sequence one base away is much more abundant. The chain couples TRBV3-1 to TRBJ2-3, with D perhaps matching TRBD2 (5 bases). Germline CDR1 and CDR2: LGHDT and YNNKEL (reference sequence). This CDR3 comprises 14 residues. As DNA, the CDR3 is TGTGCCAGCAGCCCCACGGGGAACACAGATTCGCAGTATTTT. Protein sequence: CASSPTGNTDSQYF.

The V call is TRBV7-2, the J call TRBJ2-1; the D gene is possibly TRBD1 (7 bases). The V end lost 2 bases, the J end lost 7 bases, and 18 bases lay between the germline ends. This CDR3 has 16 amino acids. In germline, CDR1 is SGHTA, CDR2 FQGNSA. CDR3 protein: CASSLTQGPGGNEQFF. The DNA of the CDR3 is TGTGCCAGCAGCTTAACTCAGGGGCCAGGGGGGAATGAGCAGTTCTTC.

This clonotype was recorded at least ten times. The chain is built from TRBV3-1 and TRBJ2-3; D is undetermined. Per germline, CDR1 LGHDT and CDR2 YNNKEL (reference sequence). This CDR3 has 13 amino acids. V was shortened by 0 bases and J by 6 bases, with 7 bases between the two germline ends. The CDR3 here is CASSQDRWDTQYF. CDR3 bases: TGTGCCAGCAGCCAAGATCGGTGGGATACGCAGTATTTT.

This clonotype was counted ten times or more. This sequence joins TRBV11-2 and TRBJ2-5, with D unresolved. The CDR3 runs to 18 residues. The V and J ends lost 2 bases and 2 bases respectively, with 21 bases between them. Germline V lookup: CDR1 SGHAT, CDR2 FQNNGV. The CDR3 sequence: CASSLTPRHGWGQETQYF. CDR3 nucleotide sequence: TGTGCCAGCAGCTTAACCCCACGGCACGGCTGGGGACAAGAGACCCAGTACTTC.

V is TRBV7-9 and J is TRBJ1-1; maybe TRBD1 (6 bases). Germline CDR1 reads SEHNR; CDR2 reads FQNEAQ (reference sequence). V gave up 4 bases and J gave up 5 bases, with 14 bases separating them. The CDR3 covers 14 residues. As DNA, the CDR3 is TGTGCCAGCAGCTCACAACAGGGTCGGACTGAAGCTTTCTTT. Its protein is CASSSQQGRTEAFF. Supplemented by reference TRBV7-9 and TRBJ1-1, the full variable domain reads DTGVSQNPRHKITKRGQNVTFRCDPISEHNRLYWYRQTLGQGPEFLTYFQNEAQLEKSRLLSDRFSAERPKGSFSTLEIQRTEQGDSAMYLCASSSQQGRTEAFFGQGTRLTVV.

This rearrangement joins TRBV5-1 to TRBJ1-2; D unclear. The CDR3 spans 15 residues. Per germline, CDR1 SGHRS and CDR2 YFSETQ. The germline V and J ends were trimmed by 7 bases and 2 bases, with 18 bases remaining between them. The CDR3 DNA is TGCGCCAGCTGCGCCCCGGAAGCCCCAAACTATGGCTACACCTTC. This sequence encodes CASCAPEAPNYGYTF.

This chain joins TRBV20-1 and TRBJ2-3, with D perhaps given as TRBD1 or TRBD2 (6 bases each). V lost 4 bases and J 4 bases, leaving 12 bases between the germline ends. Germline CDR1 DFQATT, CDR2 SNEGSKA (reference sequence). The CDR3 is 13 amino acids. Written as DNA, the CDR3 is TGCAGTGCTAAATTCGGGGGCCCAGATACGCAGTATTTT. It codes for CSAKFGGPDTQYF.

The sample holds many counts of this clonotype. This chain uses TRBV3-1 with TRBJ1-5, with D possibly being TRBD1 (6 bases). The CDR3 spans 13 residues. Trimming cost V 2 bases and J 4 bases, with 6 bases left between them. Germline loops: CDR1 LGHDT, CDR2 YNNKEL (reference sequence). DNA of the CDR3: TGTGCCAGCAGCCAACAGGGGAATCAGCCCCAGCATTTT. Its protein product is CASSQQGNQPQHF.

This clonotype was counted a few times. A read error may be the cause here, since a much bigger clone is one base away. The J gene is TRBJ2-5, the V gene TRBV4-1; 8 bases fit TRBD1. The DNA end is a closer match to TRBJ2-1, so the J assignment may be wrong. Germline lookup yields CDR1 MGHRA and CDR2 YSYEKL. CDR3 length: 15 residues. This CDR3 reads CASSQEGTGQETQFF. The CDR3 DNA is TGCGCCAGCAGCCAAGAAGGGACAGGTCAAGAGACCCAGTTCTTC.

The chain employs TRBV3-1 and TRBJ1-5; D unclear. V dropped 3 bases and J dropped 7 bases, with 10 bases sitting between them. Germline-derived CDR1 and CDR2 are LGHDT and YNNKEL (reference sequence). This CDR3 has 13 amino acids. The DNA for the CDR3 is TGTGCCAGCAGCCAGGGTGGCGACCAGCCCCAGCATTTT. Amino acid sequence: CASSQGGDQPQHF.

The V gene is TRBV18, the J gene TRBJ2-1; 7 bases map to TRBD2. The CDR3 loop spans 16 amino acids. The J segment lost 7 bases and the V segment lost 3 bases, leaving 12 bases of the junction unmatched. Germline V gene sequence: CDR1 KGHSH, CDR2 LQKENI. CDR3 protein: CASSPMAGVHGNEQFF. CDR3 nucleotide sequence: TGTGCCAGCTCACCGATGGCGGGAGTACATGGGAATGAGCAGTTCTTC. Variable domain in full (rest from reference TRBV18 and TRBJ2-1): NAGVMQNPRHLVRRRGQEARLRCSPMKGHSHVYWYRQLPEEGLKFMVYLQKENIIDESGMPKERFSAEFPKEGPSILRIQQVVRGDSAAYFCASSPMAGVHGNEQFFGPGTRLTVL.

The chain is built from TRBV28 and TRBJ2-3; D may be TRBD1 (5 bases). With 1 base removed from V and 2 bases from J, the gap between germline ends came to 10 bases. CDR3 length: 15 amino acids. From germline, CDR1 is MDHEN and CDR2 SYDVKM. The CDR3 nucleotides are TGTGCCAGCAGTTTATACGACAGTAACACAGATACGCAGTATTTT. Translating gives CASSLYDSNTDTQYF.

J is TRBJ2-3 and V is TRBV28, with a possible D match to TRBD1 (5 bases). Germline V gene data show CDR1 as MDHEN and CDR2 as SYDVKM. The CDR3 has 15 residues. V lost 3 bases and J lost 2, with 12 bases in between. The CDR3 bases are TGTGCCAGCAGTTTTAGGGCAGGGAACACAGATACGCAGTATTTT. Translation: CASSFRAGNTDTQYF.

This clonotype came up a few times. The genes are TRBV24-1 and TRBJ2-5; TRBD2 matches at 8 bases. The CDR3 loop spans 18 amino acids. V dropped 0 bases and J dropped 4; count of bases not matched to a gene: 12. The germline gives CDR1 KGHDR, CDR2 SFDVKD. This chain's CDR3 is CATSDLHGAGGSGETQYF. CDR3 DNA sequence: TGTGCCACCAGTGATTTGCACGGGGCGGGAGGCTCGGGAGAGACCCAGTACTTC.

This clonotype showed up just a few times. The chain combines TRBV20-1 with TRBJ1-2; 7 nucleotides match TRBD1. Losses at the gene ends were 5 bases for V and 4 bases for J; bases not matched to a gene: 4. Germline V gene lookup returns CDR1 DFQATT and CDR2 SNEGSKA (reference sequence). The CDR3 is 12 residues long. The DNA for the CDR3 is TGCAGTGCTCCCACAGGGGTCTATGGCTACACCTTC. Translation gives CSAPTGVYGYTF.

V and J are TRBV2 and TRBJ2-2; D is perhaps TRBD1 (5 bases). The V gene's germline CDR1 is SNHLY and CDR2 FYNNEI. CDR3 length: 13 residues. Trimming removed 6 bases at V and 6 bases at J, with 11 bases between. The CDR3 reads CASRQVLAGELFF. CDR3 coding DNA: TGTGCCAGCAGACAGGTCCTGGCCGGGGAGCTGTTTTTT.

This clonotype showed up many times. This sequence joins TRBV5-1 and TRBJ2-3; D gene ambiguous. V was cut by 0 bases and J by 6 bases, with 8 bases left in between. The CDR3 spans 13 residues. Per germline, CDR1 SGHRS and CDR2 YFSETQ. DNA of the CDR3: TGCGCCAGCAGCTTGGAGGGCTCCGATACGCAGTATTTT. This codes for CASSLEGSDTQYF. Full variable domain (outside the CDR3, taken from reference TRBV5-1 and TRBJ2-3): KAGVTQTPRYLIKTRGQQVTLSCSPISGHRSVSWYQQTPGQGLQFLFEYFSETQRNKGNFPGRFSGRQFSNSRSEMNVSTLELGDSALYLCASSLEGSDTQYFGPGTRLTVL.

The rearrangement uses TRBV6-2 or TRBV6-3 and TRBJ2-3, with D perhaps matching TRBD2 (7 bases). CDR3 length: 14 residues. Germline-derived CDR1 and CDR2 are MNHEY and SVGEGT. V dropped 6 bases and J dropped 4 bases, with 14 bases sitting between them. The CDR3 sequence: CASRIGGDSDTQYF. CDR3 bases: TGTGCCAGCAGGATAGGGGGGGACTCAGATACGCAGTATTTT.